These 15 T cell receptor beta chains share one sample of origin, sequenced in a study of blood T cell repertoires in COVID-19. The protocol was immunoSEQ multiplex PCR, while the TCRdb copy is restricted to in-frame clones and leaves out a portion. The table includes just under 60,000 clones, roughly 80% detected once. The specimen was peripheral blood. The receptors were sampled from a human donor in a cohort sampled during active COVID-19.

This clone rates as medium-sized (0.01 to 0.1%). This chain links TRBV3-1 (or the pseudogene TRBV3-2) with TRBJ2-2; TRBD2 matches at 8 bases. This CDR3 is 15 amino acids long. From germline, CDR1 is LGHDT and CDR2 YNNKEL (reference sequence). The V and J ends lost 0 bases and 6 bases, in that order; junction bases with no gene match: 3. CDR3 loop: CASSQDQAGAGELFF. The CDR3 DNA reads as TGTGCCAGCAGCCAAGATCAAGCGGGAGCCGGGGAGCTGTTTTTT.

The V and J genes are TRBV29-1 and TRBJ2-7; 9 bases are shared with TRBD1. J gave up 7 bases and V 6 bases, and 10 bases lay outside the gene matches. From germline, CDR1 is SQVTM and CDR2 ANQGSEA. The CDR3 is 13 residues long. The CDR3 DNA reads as TGCAGCGTGACGGGACAGGGAGGTGGGGAGCAGTACTTC. Translation gives CSVTGQGGGEQYF.

The chain joins TRBV28 to TRBJ2-3, with a weak D call TRBD2 (5 bases). Germline CDR1 reads MDHEN; CDR2 reads SYDVKM. This CDR3 has 13 residues. Trimming took 5 bases from V and 7 from J, leaving 13 bases between them. This chain's CDR3 is CASSPYSGNTQYF. In DNA, the CDR3 is TGTGCCAGCAGTCCGTACTCGGGGAATACGCAGTATTTT. The full variable domain, in which reference TRBV28 and TRBJ2-3 provide the parts outside the CDR3, is DVKVTQSSRYLVKRTGEKVFLECVQDMDHENMFWYRQDPGLGLRLIYFSYDVKMKEKGDIPEGYSVSREKKERFSLILESASTNQTSMYLCASSPYSGNTQYFGPGTRLTVL.

This clone was seen a single time. This chain uses TRBV27 with TRBJ2-4; 11 bases align to TRBD2. The CDR3 consists of 17 residues. Germline V gene sequence: CDR1 MNHEY, CDR2 SMNVEV (reference sequence). The J segment lost 4 bases and the V segment lost 2 bases, leaving 7 bases of the junction unmatched. CDR3 region: CASSLGRLAGRKNIQYF. Here the CDR3 DNA reads TGTGCCAGCAGTTTAGGGAGACTAGCGGGGAGAAAAAACATTCAGTACTTC.

J is TRBJ2-3 and V is TRBV7-2; 10 positions agree with TRBD2. CDR3 length: 18 amino acids. The V gene end was trimmed by 3 bases and the J gene end by 4 bases; junction bases not matched to a gene: 13. Germline lookup yields CDR1 SGHTA and CDR2 FQGNSA. CDR3 region: CASSFGSSGRVSADTQYF. The CDR3 bases are TGTGCCAGCAGCTTCGGCTCTAGCGGGAGAGTCAGTGCAGATACGCAGTATTTT. Full variable domain (outside the CDR3, taken from reference TRBV7-2 and TRBJ2-3): GAGVSQSPSNKVTEKGKDVELRCDPISGHTALYWYRQSLGQGLEFLIYFQGNSAPDKSGLPSDRFSAERTGGSVSTLTIQRTQQEDSAVYLCASSFGSSGRVSADTQYFGPGTRLTVL.

The chain employs TRBV6-2 or TRBV6-3 and TRBJ2-2; weak D call: TRBD2 (5 bases). V lost 0 bases to trimming and J lost 5 bases, with 13 bases between them. The CDR3 runs to 16 residues. From germline, CDR1 is MNHEY and CDR2 SVGEGT. The DNA for the CDR3 is TGTGCCAGCAGTTACTCGAGTAGCGCAAGGACCGGGGAGCTGTTTTTT. It specifies CASSYSSSARTGELFF.

This chain connects TRBV2 to TRBJ2-7; maybe TRBD2 (6 bases). The CDR3 is 13 amino acids. Germline CDR1 SNHLY, CDR2 FYNNEI. V was clipped by 3 bases and J by 7 bases, with 13 bases between them. CDR3 bases: TGTGCCAGCAGTGATCAGCTGGAGGGGGAGCAGTACTTC. Encoded protein: CASSDQLEGEQYF.

The J gene is TRBJ2-7, the V gene TRBV6-2 or TRBV6-3; 14 bases align to TRBD2. The CDR3 is made up of 16 amino acids. V lost 6 bases and J lost 6; bases outside the gene matches: 10. Germline V gene lookup returns CDR1 MNHEY and CDR2 SVGEGT. The CDR3 nucleotides read TGTGCCAGCAGCCCCGCGACTAGCGGGAGGGCTAGCGAGCAGTACTTC. It is translated as CASSPATSGRASEQYF.

This rearrangement joins TRBV24-1 to TRBJ2-3, with 14 bases matching TRBD2. The CDR3 loop spans 19 amino acids. Germline loops: CDR1 KGHDR, CDR2 SFDVKD. The J segment lost 2 bases and the V segment lost 5 bases, leaving 11 bases of the junction unmatched. DNA for the CDR3: TGTGCCACCAGTGCCCACCCCCAGGGACTAGCGGGAGTCACAGATACGCAGTATTTT. Residues: CATSAHPQGLAGVTDTQYF.

The chain employs TRBV9 and TRBJ1-2, with 8 nucleotides matching TRBD1. Looked up from germline, CDR1 is SGDLS and CDR2 is YYNGEE. This CDR3 spans 17 amino acids. The V segment lost 5 bases and the J segment 7 bases; nucleotides outside the gene matches: 19. The CDR3 sequence: CASSVSRTGQEWSGYTF. CDR3 in DNA: TGTGCCAGCAGTGTATCTAGGACAGGGCAGGAATGGAGTGGCTACACCTTC.

The chain uses TRBV15 and TRBJ1-2; D unresolved. The germline V and J ends were trimmed by 7 bases and 4 bases, with 19 bases remaining between them. This CDR3 comprises 15 residues. Germline CDR1 LNHNV, CDR2 YYDKDF (reference sequence). The CDR3 nucleotides read TGTGCCACCACTCTAGGCGCGGGCCCGACCTATGGCTACACCTTC. This gives the protein CATTLGAGPTYGYTF. The whole variable domain, remainder taken from reference TRBV15 and TRBJ1-2, is DAMVIQNPRYQVTQFGKPVTLSCSQTLNHNVMYWYQQKSSQAPKLLFHYYDKDFNNEADTPDNFQSRRPNTSFCFLDIRSPGLGDTAMYLCATTLGAGPTYGYTFGSGTRLTVV.

The V and J genes are TRBV6-1 and TRBJ1-2, with TRBD1 as a possible D gene (6 bases). Trimming took 0 bases from V and 8 from J, leaving 13 bases between them. Germline V gene data show CDR1 as MNHNS and CDR2 as SASEGT. This CDR3 is built from 14 residues. The CDR3 loop is CASSEAGGRGGYTF. CDR3 nucleotides: TGTGCCAGCAGTGAAGCGGGGGGGCGTGGAGGCTACACCTTC.

The chain recombines TRBV2 with TRBJ2-5, with D possibly TRBD2 on 6 matching bases. In germline, CDR1 is SNHLY, CDR2 FYNNEI. CDR3 length equals 13 residues. V lost 6 bases, J lost 4 bases, and 12 bases lay in between. The CDR3 coding sequence is TGTGCCAGCAGGGCCGGAGGGATAGAGACCCAGTACTTC. Protein sequence: CASRAGGIETQYF.

This clone was observed once. The chain links TRBV11-2 to TRBJ2-5, with D possibly matching TRBD2 (5 bases). Trimming took off 5 bases at V and 3 bases at J, with 16 bases between the two ends. The CDR3 length is 15 residues. Germline V lookup: CDR1 SGHAT, CDR2 FQNNGV. In DNA, the CDR3 is TGTGCCAGCAGCCGAAACCCGGGGTCAGAAGAGACCCAGTACTTC. It is translated as CASSRNPGSEETQYF.

The V and J genes are TRBV19 and TRBJ2-7; 9 nucleotides align to TRBD1. V was pared by 7 bases and J by 1 base, with 2 bases of the junction left unmatched. CDR3 size: 13 residues. The germline V gene encodes CDR1 LNHDA and CDR2 SQIVND (reference sequence). The CDR3 nucleotides read TGTGCCAGTAAGGGGACAGGGTCCTACGAGCAGTACTTC. This gives the protein CASKGTGSYEQYF.